Following are 26 T cell receptor beta chains from one sample sequenced in a study of cytomegalovirus exposure and HLA in healthy donors. PCR used 60 Vbeta primers and 13 Jbeta primers. The table came from immunoSEQ multiplex PCR; TCRdb's copy has only in-frame clones and leaves some out. The profile covers 170,000 or so clones, with around 77% appearing a single time and 2.4% taken by the ten largest. The sequenced sample was PBMCs. The receptors originated from a man in his sixties in good health and CMV-seronegative.

This chain uses TRBV7-8 with TRBJ2-1; TRBD2 aligns across 10 bases. Trimming cost V 5 bases and J 5 bases; bases outside gene matches: 6. Looked up from germline, CDR1 is SGHVS and CDR2 is FQNEAQ. CDR3 length equals 15 residues. The CDR3 DNA is TGTGCCAGCAGCCAGCTAGCGGGAGTGAACAATGAGCAGTTCTTC. This translates into CASSQLAGVNNEQFF.

The J gene is TRBJ1-4, the V gene TRBV7-2, with D possibly TRBD1 on 6 matching bases. CDR1 SGHTA and CDR2 FQGNSA come from the germline V gene. V lost 2 bases, J lost 5 bases, and 12 bases lay in between. The length of the CDR3 is 15 residues. The CDR3 DNA sequence: TGTGCCAGCAGCTTACCGGGACACAAGAATGAAAAACTGTTTTTT. Protein product: CASSLPGHKNEKLFF.

Details on this clone: Other DNA variants within this sample encode the same CDR3. J is TRBJ1-1 and V is TRBV28, with D perhaps matching TRBD1 (5 bases). This CDR3 region has 14 residues. The germline CDR1 and CDR2 sequences are MDHEN and SYDVKM. V lost 2 bases to trimming and J lost 0 bases, with 7 bases between them. CDR3 bases: TGTGCCAGCAGTTTAACAGGAGTGAACACTGAAGCTTTCTTT. Translation: CASSLTGVNTEAFF.

The chain carries TRBV15 and TRBJ1-5; maybe TRBD1 (5 bases). The V and J ends lost 0 bases and 7 bases respectively, with 13 bases between them. This CDR3 spans 15 amino acids. In germline, CDR1 is LNHNV, CDR2 YYDKDF (reference sequence). This chain's CDR3 is CATSREDTLGQPQHF. Here the CDR3 DNA reads TGTGCCACCAGCAGAGAGGACACTCTGGGCCAGCCCCAGCATTTT.

The chain employs TRBV9 and TRBJ1-4; TRBD1 matches at 9 bases. The V and J ends lost 0 bases and 8 bases, in that order; junction bases with no gene match: 14. The CDR3 has 18 amino acids. Germline V gene lookup returns CDR1 SGDLS and CDR2 YYNGEE. CDR3 in amino acids: CASSVGRQGGRAREKLFF. CDR3 nucleotides: TGTGCCAGCAGCGTAGGAAGACAGGGGGGCCGAGCGAGGGAAAAACTGTTTTTT.

This clone was counted between two and nine times. One end of the junction is discordant with germline, which a read error may explain. V and J are TRBV5-4 and TRBJ1-1; TRBD1 agrees at 7 bases. Germline CDR1 is SGHNT and CDR2 is YYREEE (reference sequence). The CDR3 runs 15 residues. Written as DNA, the CDR3 is TGTGCCAGCAGGTTGGGGGGCAGGGGGGACACTGAAGCTTTCTTT. This encodes CASRLGGRGDTEAFF. Complete variable domain (other parts from reference TRBV5-4 and TRBJ1-1): ETGVTQSPTHLIKTRGQQVTLRCSSQSGHNTVSWYQQALGQGPQFIFQYYREEENGRGNFPPRFSGLQFPNYSSELNVNALELDDSALYLCASRLGGRGDTEAFFGQGTRLTVV.

The chain combines TRBV5-6 with TRBJ1-4; TRBD1 matches at 7 bases. The germline CDR1 and CDR2 sequences are SGHDT and YYEEEE. This CDR3 region has 14 residues. Trimming at V came to 4 bases and at J to 8 bases, leaving 8 bases not matched to a gene. CDR3 sequence (DNA): TGTGCCAGCAGCATGCAGGGGGTCCGAGAAAAACTGTTTTTT. Amino acid sequence: CASSMQGVREKLFF.

This clone has a handful of counts. The chain links TRBV5-4 to TRBJ1-1, with 7 nucleotides matching TRBD1. Germline V CDR1 and CDR2: SGHNT, YYREEE (reference sequence). The CDR3 has 15 residues. With V trimmed by 1 base and J by 4 bases, 7 bases remained unmatched. This CDR3 reads CASSLRTGEATEAFF. CDR3 nucleotide sequence: TGTGCCAGCAGCTTGCGTACAGGGGAGGCCACTGAAGCTTTCTTT.

V and J are TRBV19 and TRBJ1-2; 7 nucleotides agree with TRBD1. The CDR3 consists of 13 residues. Per germline, CDR1 LNHDA and CDR2 SQIVND (reference sequence). J was trimmed by 2 bases and V by 3 bases; bases with no gene match: 0. DNA for the CDR3: TGTGCCAGTAGTATGGGACAGAACTATGGCTACACCTTC. It codes for CASSMGQNYGYTF.

For the CDR3, the DNA is TGTGCCAGCAGCGTAGAGGGACTAGCGGGAGTGTCAGATACGCAGTATTTT. It specifies CASSVEGLAGVSDTQYF. J is TRBJ2-3 and V is TRBV9; the match to TRBD2 covers 14 bases. Losses at the gene ends were 0 bases for V and 4 bases for J; bases not matched to a gene: 4. CDR1 and CDR2 from the germline V gene are SGDLS and YYNGEE. This CDR3 has 17 amino acids.

The chain joins TRBV7-9 to TRBJ2-7; D perhaps matches TRBD1 (5 bases). The CDR3 runs to 12 residues. Germline V lookup: CDR1 SEHNR, CDR2 FQNEAQ (reference sequence). V shed 1 base and J shed 5 bases, with 6 bases lying between them. The CDR3 protein is CASSLEGNEQYF. The CDR3, as DNA: TGTGCCAGCAGCTTAGAGGGGAACGAGCAGTACTTC.

The rearrangement links TRBV5-1 to TRBJ2-3; 14 bases line up with TRBD2. Germline loops: CDR1 SGHRS, CDR2 YFSETQ. The V and J ends lost 5 bases and 1 base, in that order; junction bases with no gene match: 6. CDR3 length equals 17 residues. The CDR3 sequence is CASSRLAGGGGTDTQYF. Written as DNA, the CDR3 is TGCGCCAGCAGTCGACTAGCGGGGGGGGGAGGCACAGATACGCAGTATTTT. The whole variable domain, remainder taken from reference TRBV5-1 and TRBJ2-3, is KAGVTQTPRYLIKTRGQQVTLSCSPISGHRSVSWYQQTPGQGLQFLFEYFSETQRNKGNFPGRFSGRQFSNSRSEMNVSTLELGDSALYLCASSRLAGGGGTDTQYFGPGTRLTVL.

The V gene is TRBV6-5, the J gene TRBJ1-2; TRBD1 is a possible D gene (5 bases). Germline V CDR1 and CDR2: MNHEY, SVGAGI. Deletions cut 8 bases from V and 6 bases from J, with 16 bases between. This CDR3 is built from 13 residues. The CDR3 spells CASGKRAGNGYTF. CDR3 DNA: TGTGCCAGCGGAAAAAGGGCAGGGAATGGCTACACCTTC.

The CDR3 bases are TGTGCCAGCAGCCTCGCAGGGTCCTCGGTCGATACGCAGTATTTT. Its protein product is CASSLAGSSVDTQYF. This chain connects TRBV25-1 to TRBJ2-3; possible D gene TRBD1, 5 bases. V was pared by 6 bases and J by 6 bases, with 19 bases between. Germline CDR1 MGHDK, CDR2 SYGVNS. The CDR3 spans 15 residues.

This rearrangement joins TRBV30 to TRBJ2-7; TRBD1 aligns across 9 bases. The trim removed 1 base at V and 2 bases at J, leaving 3 bases unmatched. The germline V gene encodes CDR1 GTSNPN and CDR2 SVGIG (reference sequence). This CDR3 spans 14 amino acids. The CDR3 sequence is CAWSDRGRPYEQYF. CDR3 coding DNA: TGTGCCTGGAGTGACAGGGGGCGCCCCTACGAGCAGTACTTC.

This clone was detected only a few times. The rearrangement links TRBV4-1 to TRBJ2-3, with TRBD2 matching over 11 bases. The V segment lost 1 base and the J segment 5 bases; nucleotides outside the gene matches: 5. CDR3 length equals 16 residues. The germline gives CDR1 MGHRA, CDR2 YSYEKL. CDR3 nucleotide sequence: TGCGCCAGCAGCCAAGGCCTAGCGGGGGGCTTAGATACGCAGTATTTT. It specifies CASSQGLAGGLDTQYF.

The chain is built from TRBV16 and TRBJ2-7; D is unresolved. V was cut by 1 base and J by 7 bases, with 11 bases left in between. This CDR3 has 13 amino acids. Per germline, CDR1 KGHSY and CDR2 FQNENV. The CDR3: CASSQYLGREQYF. For the CDR3, the DNA is TGTGCCAGCAGCCAATACCTGGGCCGTGAGCAGTACTTC.

The chain combines TRBV7-2 with TRBJ2-5, with TRBD2 identical over 7 bases. Germline V gene lookup returns CDR1 SGHTA and CDR2 FQGNSA. The CDR3 contains 14 residues. Trimming took 1 base from V and 7 from J; bases not matched to a gene: 6. CDR3 DNA: TGTGCCAGCAGCTTAGAGACTAGCATTGTGACCCAGTACTTC. It encodes CASSLETSIVTQYF.

The chain combines TRBV6-5 with TRBJ2-1; TRBD1 is a possible D gene (6 bases). Trimming took off 6 bases at V and 3 bases at J, with 15 bases between the two ends. The CDR3 is 15 amino acids. The germline V gene encodes CDR1 MNHEY and CDR2 SVGAGI. CDR3 region: CASRPPGTHYNEQFF. In nucleotides, the CDR3 is TGTGCCAGCAGGCCTCCCGGGACACACTACAATGAGCAGTTCTTC.

This chain joins TRBV30 and TRBJ2-7, with TRBD2 as a possible D gene (5 bases). CDR3 size: 15 residues. With 5 bases removed from V and 7 bases from J, the gap between germline ends came to 24 bases. Per germline, CDR1 GTSNPN and CDR2 SVGIG (reference sequence). The CDR3 here is CAWSTPAEVLGEQYF. The CDR3 DNA sequence: TGTGCCTGGTCCACCCCGGCGGAGGTCCTCGGTGAGCAGTACTTC.

V usage is TRBV6-1 and J usage is TRBJ2-7; perhaps TRBD1 as D (6 bases). Germline CDR1 reads MNHNS; CDR2 reads SASEGT. V was clipped by 5 bases and J by 7 bases, with 18 bases between them. CDR3 length: 14 amino acids. This CDR3 is CASSLQGPPSEQYF. The CDR3 DNA follows: TGTGCCAGCAGTCTCCAGGGGCCCCCGAGTGAGCAGTACTTC.

This clone was seen only once. V gene TRBV29-1 combines with J gene TRBJ1-1; no firm D call. Germline lookup yields CDR1 SQVTM and CDR2 ANQGSEA. CDR3 length: 15 residues. Trimming took 5 bases from V and 0 from J, leaving 16 bases between them. CDR3: CSVRSRLSMNTEAFF. CDR3 nucleotide sequence: TGCAGCGTTCGGTCCAGACTATCGATGAACACTGAAGCTTTCTTT.

This clone appeared a few times. The chain joins TRBV10-2 to TRBJ2-1; 9 nucleotides line up with TRBD2. Germline loops: CDR1 WSHSY, CDR2 SAAADI. The CDR3 has 16 residues. V was pared by 6 bases and J by 8 bases, with 14 bases of the junction left unmatched. The CDR3 loop is CASRPNSGSIGYEQFF. CDR3 sequence (DNA): TGCGCCAGCAGACCTAATAGCGGGAGTATTGGCTATGAGCAGTTCTTC.

V usage is TRBV28 and J usage is TRBJ1-3; possible D gene TRBD1, 6 bases. The V end was cut by 3 bases, the J end by 4 bases, with 13 bases between. Germline CDR1 reads MDHEN; CDR2 reads SYDVKM. The CDR3 runs to 15 residues. CDR3 protein: CASSLGASFGNTIYF. The CDR3 region has the DNA TGTGCCAGCAGTTTGGGGGCATCGTTCGGAAACACCATATATTTT.

The rearrangement uses TRBV7-2 and TRBJ1-1; D uncertain. CDR3 size: 15 residues. Trimming cost V 5 bases and J 4 bases, with 17 bases left between them. Per germline, CDR1 SGHTA and CDR2 FQGNSA. The CDR3 DNA follows: TGTGCCAGCAGCCGTTCAGGACTGCCGGGCACTGAAGCTTTCTTT. It specifies CASSRSGLPGTEAFF.

The chain combines TRBV6-1 with TRBJ2-3; D perhaps matches TRBD1 (6 bases). Trimming took 9 bases from V and 4 from J, leaving 17 bases between them. Germline CDR1 is MNHNS and CDR2 is SASEGT. The CDR3 runs 14 residues. The CDR3 is CASTDTGPPDTQYF. CDR3 DNA: TGTGCCAGTACCGATACAGGGCCCCCAGATACGCAGTATTTT.